Each of the 10 T cell receptor beta chains below was sequenced from the same sample in a study of T-cell reconstitution after alpha-beta-depleted transplantation in children. Library preparation (for TCRbeta) was performed with unique molecular identifiers. TCRdb analysed the PCR reads with MiXCR anew, one entry per CDR3 protein. The table shows hundreds of thousands of distinct CDR3 sequences, with about an eighth occurring only once. The material was PBMCs, mostly from graft donor cells, obtained 360 days after TCRalphabeta/CD19-depleted stem cell transplant. All receptors derive from a male patient younger than 18 who had a stem cell transplant for acute myeloid leukemia, so the T cells may come from the graft donor.

The chain combines TRBV7-9 with TRBJ2-7; unclear D gene. The germline V gene has CDR1 SEHNR and CDR2 FQNEAQ (reference sequence). With 4 bases removed from V and 7 bases from J, the gap between germline ends came to 11 bases. This CDR3 has 12 residues. The CDR3: CASSSAPSEQYF. The CDR3, as DNA: TGTGCCAGCAGCTCAGCCCCTAGTGAGCAGTACTTC. Combining the CDR3 with reference TRBV7-9 and TRBJ2-7 gives the whole variable domain DTGVSQNPRHKITKRGQNVTFRCDPISEHNRLYWYRQTLGQGPEFLTYFQNEAQLEKSRLLSDRFSAERPKGSFSTLEIQRTEQGDSAMYLCASSSAPSEQYFGPGTRLTVT.

This clonotype was detected ten times or more. This rearrangement joins TRBV6-5 to TRBJ2-5; D is unclear. This CDR3 spans 14 amino acids. Trimming cost V 4 bases and J 2 bases, with 11 bases left between them. Germline-derived CDR1 and CDR2 are MNHEY and SVGAGI. CDR3 sequence (DNA): TGTGCCAGCAGTTCGGCGACGATTCAAGAGACCCAGTACTTC. It specifies CASSSATIQETQYF.

This clonotype was seen a few times. V usage is TRBV20-1 and J usage is TRBJ1-1, with D possibly being TRBD1 (5 bases). The CDR3 is made up of 14 amino acids. V dropped 0 bases and J dropped 4 bases, with 12 bases sitting between them. Germline V gene sequence: CDR1 DFQATT, CDR2 SNEGSKA (reference sequence). CDR3: CSAREAGTGTEAFF. Written as DNA, the CDR3 is TGCAGTGCTAGAGAGGCAGGGACGGGCACTGAAGCTTTCTTT.

The J gene is TRBJ1-2, the V gene TRBV6-5; 10 bases match TRBD1. Unmatched junction bases numbered 11, after V lost 4 bases and J lost 6 bases. Germline CDR1 and CDR2: MNHEY and SVGAGI. The CDR3 contains 16 residues. DNA of the CDR3: TGTGCCAGCAGTTCCCCCCGACAGGGGGCGAGGCATGGCTACACCTTC. Amino acid sequence: CASSSPRQGARHGYTF.

This clonotype showed up just a few times. The chain couples TRBV9 to TRBJ1-3, with TRBD1 as a possible D gene (6 bases). CDR1 and CDR2 from the germline V gene are SGDLS and YYNGEE. V shed 1 base and J shed 4 bases, with 15 bases lying between them. The CDR3 contains 16 residues. The CDR3 region is CASSVREGDAGNTIYF. The CDR3 DNA follows: TGTGCCAGCAGCGTAAGGGAGGGGGACGCCGGAAACACCATATATTTT.

This clonotype showed up many times. V usage is TRBV27 and J usage is TRBJ2-3; TRBD2 matches 8 bases. This CDR3 has 14 amino acids. Germline V gene data show CDR1 as MNHEY and CDR2 as SMNVEV (reference sequence). V shed 2 bases, J shed 4 bases, and the junction held 2 bases outside the gene matches. The CDR3 loop reads CASSLGLASDTQYF. The CDR3 DNA follows: TGTGCCAGCAGTTTAGGACTAGCATCAGATACGCAGTATTTT.

This clonotype showed up just a few times. The rearrangement joins TRBV29-1 to TRBJ2-2; 8 bases are a match to TRBD1. CDR3 length: 13 residues. Germline V gene data show CDR1 as SQVTM and CDR2 as ANQGSEA. The V segment lost 5 bases and the J segment 4 bases; nucleotides outside the gene matches: 3. CDR3: CSVYGQGTGELFF. The CDR3 bases are TGCAGCGTTTACGGACAGGGCACCGGGGAGCTGTTTTTT.

In regard to this clonotype: A much bigger clone sits one base away, suggesting this may be a read error. V is TRBV3-1 and J is TRBJ2-1; 7 nucleotides agree with TRBD1. The CDR3 sequence is 15 residues long. Per the germline V gene, CDR1 is LGHDT and CDR2 is YNNKEL (reference sequence). The CDR3 loop reads CACSPQSQGKDEQFF. DNA of the CDR3: TGTGCCTGCAGCCCCCAGTCACAGGGGAAAGATGAGCAGTTCTTC.

This chain connects TRBV18 to TRBJ2-1; 9 bases align to TRBD1. Trimming cost V 4 bases and J 7 bases; bases outside gene matches: 11. Looked up from germline, CDR1 is KGHSH and CDR2 is LQKENI. The CDR3 is 16 residues long. The CDR3 bases are TGTGCCAGCTCACGAGACTTGGACAGGGGAGGGAATGAGCAGTTCTTC. This sequence encodes CASSRDLDRGGNEQFF.

This chain links TRBV6-1 with TRBJ1-2; TRBD1 is a possible D gene (5 bases). The CDR3 spans 14 residues. The V and J ends lost 6 bases and 7 bases respectively, with 18 bases between them. Germline loops: CDR1 MNHNS, CDR2 SASEGT. The CDR3, as DNA: TGTGCCAGCAGCCGACAGCCAAGCCCGACTGGCTACACCTTC. It encodes CASSRQPSPTGYTF.